These T cell receptor beta chains were read from a single sample in a study of T cell responses to AZD1222 COVID-19 vaccine. Here immunoSEQ multiplex PCR was the method, and the copy in TCRdb shows in-frame clones only, minus some. The sample has about 99,000 clones, more than 75% seen once; the top ten hold less than 3.5%. Sequencing used peripheral blood, obtained on day 0 of AZD1222 vaccination. The receptors come from an adult in good health. Each CDR3 is given with its conserved first and last residue. The order of the fields is V gene, CDR3 protein.

>TRBV6-5
CASSIAGGPSYEQYF
>TRBV2
CASSEEVLAGTREQYF
>TRBV4-2
CASSQGLAGANEQFF
>TRBV28
CASSSSGRAPNLYEQYF
>TRBV10-1
CASSESMVRVNNEQFF
>TRBV6-5
CASRPETSGYEQYF
>TRBV19
CASSILGPNTEAFF
>TRBV28
CASSLGANTEAFF
>TRBV29-1
CSIGDNGYTF
>TRBV6-1
CASSEEGSGANVLTF
>TRBV12-3/TRBV12-4
CASSLFREAFF
>TRBV9
CASSVSVDSSYEQYF
>TRBV7-2
CASSSSGTGENTIYF
>TRBV4-1
CASSPTLGYGYTF
>TRBV27
CASSLSGGAGAREQYF
>TRBV28
CASSTRRSYGYTF
>TRBV5-1
CASSSLPAGGETQYF
>TRBV29-1
CSVEAWQGSDEQYF
>TRBV18
CASSPRSASSYNEQFF
>TRBV3-1/TRBV3-2
CASTPALLNTEAFF
>TRBV7-3
CASSLQPSRGYGYTF
>TRBV18
CASSPRTGEARGYTF
>TRBV2
CASSVGTASNQPQHF
>TRBV28
CASSSRGLTQETQYF
>TRBV5-1
CASRLPSGQLNTEAFF
>TRBV5-1
CASSSPGPQFF
>TRBV7-2
CASSLGGTGTEAFF
>TRBV19
CASTRSGRGHSNQPQHF
>TRBV5-5
CASSLVPAATNEKLFF
>TRBV16
CASSQSRQGNTEAFF
>TRBV6-5
CASSYRQGDGYGYTF
>TRBV4-2
CASSHRGSSYEQYF
>TRBV5-8
CASSLAGLAGLYNEQFF
>TRBV4-3
CASSQVYPTPYEQYF
>TRBV18
CASSPDRPESGIKNIQYF
>TRBV3-1/TRBV3-2
CASSQSSILAESTDTQYF
>TRBV6-5
CASSGGRKLFF
>TRBV20-1
CSASHLNWAGRSYNSPLHF
>TRBV6-2/TRBV6-3
CASSSRRTSGGLSNEQFF
>TRBV24-1
CATSDLPPKANTGELFF
>TRBV4-2
CASSPGLAGGPPRETQYF
>TRBV19
CASSPADTDTQYF
>TRBV4-2
CASSQGGSPSTDTQYF
>TRBV3-1/TRBV3-2
CASSQGSLGYEQYF
>TRBV6-2/TRBV6-3
CASSYGTTPHF
>TRBV9
CASSVAPQASEQYF
>TRBV3-1/TRBV3-2
CASSQVKYSIGSYEQYF
>TRBV2
CASSDISVGAPEQYF
>TRBV6-4
CASSAGTGDYEQYF
>TRBV6-5
CASGRRGSEAFF
>TRBV6-5
CASSKYNEQFF
>TRBV27
CASRHTRGSNYGYTF
>TRBV7-2
CASSLGGIFTDTQYF
>TRBV3-1/TRBV3-2
CASSQDLALNYNEQFF
>TRBV27
CASSLFRGVFDTEAFF
>TRBV5-6
CASRKSGNSNQPQHF
>TRBV4-2
CASSQGTGSGNTIYF